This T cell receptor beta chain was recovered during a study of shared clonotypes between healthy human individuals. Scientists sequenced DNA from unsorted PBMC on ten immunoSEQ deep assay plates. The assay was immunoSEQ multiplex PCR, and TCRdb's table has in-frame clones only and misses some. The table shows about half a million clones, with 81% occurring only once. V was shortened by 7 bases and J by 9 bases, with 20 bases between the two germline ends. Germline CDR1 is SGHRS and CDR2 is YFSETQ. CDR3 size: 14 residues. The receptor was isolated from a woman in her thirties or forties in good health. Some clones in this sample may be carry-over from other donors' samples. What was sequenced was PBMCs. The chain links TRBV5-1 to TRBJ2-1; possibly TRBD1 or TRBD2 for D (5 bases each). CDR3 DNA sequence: TGCGCCAGCTATCCGGGACCTACGGCGGGTGAGCAGTTCTTC. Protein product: CASYPGPTAGEQFF.